Described below is a single T cell receptor beta chain sequence and its context. Its antigen remains unidentified. The sample is drawn from a study of cytomegalovirus exposure and HLA in healthy donors. Turning to the study itself: Membership in the Caucasian-associated ancestry cluster was found for 65% to 85% of roughly 360 genotyped donors.

The study, taken as a whole, reports: Accurate predictions that matched the HLA-A and HLA-B alleles of most subjects were reportedly made from TCR beta sequences. There was a cluster of highly shared sequence variants that was likely a sequencing artifact.

A multiplex PCR was run with 60 Vbeta primers and 13 Jbeta primers. Profiling relied on immunoSEQ multiplex PCR, and the TCRdb table lists in-frame clones only, not all of them. The sample yields 150,000 to 200,000 clones, around 88% seen once. The source material was PBMCs. This clonotype was sampled from a young woman in good health and CMV-seronegative.

CDR3 sequence (DNA): TGTGCCAGCAGGAGTACCGGGACAGGGTGGGTCGAGCAGTACTTC. This gives the protein CASRSTGTGWVEQYF. This chain uses TRBV6-1 with TRBJ2-7, with 9 nucleotides matching TRBD1. The germline V gene encodes CDR1 MNHNS and CDR2 SASEGT. CDR3 length: 15 residues. V trimming: 6 bases; J trimming: 6 bases; junction bases outside the gene matches: 12.